This entry describes one TCR beta chain. Participant ages covered about 18 to 89 years across 25 or so US areas. Cohorts were determined from participant-reported clinical history. This entry comes from a study of blood T cell repertoires in COVID-19. The table came from immunoSEQ multiplex PCR; TCRdb's copy has only in-frame clones and leaves some out. The table lists around 190,000 clones, about 83% of them singletons. The CDR3 sequence is 15 residues long. V was pared by 6 bases and J by 10 bases, with 22 bases between. Per germline, CDR1 DFQATT and CDR2 SNEGSKA (reference sequence). This TCR derives from a woman in her twenties or thirties who had been exposed to COVID-19. The V call is TRBV20-1, the J call TRBJ1-6, with D possibly matching TRBD1 (6 bases). What was sequenced was PBMCs or T cells enriched from blood (not recorded which). CDR3 sequence (DNA): TGCAGTGCAAGTGGAACAGGGTCGAACTTCTCACCCCTCCACTTT. The encoded protein is CSASGTGSNFSPLHF.